The source of this T cell receptor beta chain is a study of shared clonotypes between healthy human individuals (dated by TCRdb to the early 2020s). With regard to the full study: The cohort included three men and a couple of women between 18 and 49 years of age. For each donor, CD4 naive and CD4 memory were each given three plates, CD8 naive was given two plates, and CD8 memory was given one plate. To estimate repertoire size and how much clonotype sharing occurs between individuals, the study deeply sequenced the blood TCR repertoires of about five healthy adults. Different laboratories and diverse techniques were used to prepare libraries and sequence TCR repertoires, to increase sequencing depth and limit assay-specific biases. Each donor's leukapheresis produced roughly between roughly 0.85 and 10 billion PBMCs.

Paper-wide results and their limitations: Across a few donors, around 5.4% of naive CD4, 3% to 3.5% of naive CD8, 2.3% of memory CD4, and around 0.4% of memory CD8 clonotypes were shared. Pairwise subsampling led to the expectation that sequencing depth would affect the degree of clonotype sharing among donors. Even with the large sequencing depth, rarefaction of the sorted-subset datasets indicated that sequencing was incomplete. The genetic and exposure-history diversity represented was limited by the small number of donors. Sampling was restricted to blood, and TCR repertoires in tissue are likely to differ from TCR repertoires in blood. Naive subsets generally had larger estimated clonotype richness than memory subsets. Compared with non-shared clonotypes, clonotypes shared by all four sorted-subset donors had higher generation probabilities.

The CDR3, from cysteine to phenylalanine, totals 15 residues. Only the CDR3 region is kept as DNA, spanning 45 bases read in frame from base 1. V loses 2 bases of germline sequence and J loses 4 bases, and the interval between the two ends is 11 bases. CDR1 is given as MNHNS and CDR2 as SASEGT, both from the germline V gene. To note about this clone: It lacks a known antigen. No base qualities exist here, and no much larger clone lies one base off it.

Using the deep immunoSEQ assay, TCR CDR3 regions were amplified from genomic DNA by multiplex PCR. Genomic DNA extracted from each cell subset was distributed evenly over all wells of several immunoSEQ 96-well plates, and each plate served as one replicate. For sorted subsets, approximately 190 ng genomic DNA, equal to about 30,000 T cell genomes, was loaded into each replicate PCR. Purified libraries were quantified with a Qubit 3.0 fluorometer, sized on a Bioanalyzer 2100, and re-quantified with the KAPA Library Quantification kit. Every immunoSEQ 96-well plate was sequenced on a dedicated single-read 150-cycle Illumina NextSeq 550 flow cell. As for how the authors treated the data: Because only junctional sequences without quality scores were contained in the immunoSEQ output, filtering matching that applied to full-length reads could not be performed. Sequences were annotated with PyIR, a Python wrapper for IgBLAST v1.9, and V/J genes and CDR3 were assigned using IMGT germline references. Any read was removed if the V/J assignment was weak (E-value above 1e-6), the CDR3 was missing, or the read contained stop codons, out-of-frame junctions, or ambiguous translated residues. V3J clonotypes were defined as sequences sharing an identical inferred V gene, J gene, and CDR3 amino acid sequence. To compute the percentage overlap between repertoires, the number of shared unique clonotypes was divided by the size of the smaller repertoire. Richness of each repertoire was evaluated using RTK rarefaction, the Chao1 estimator, and Recon v2.1 estimates of unobserved clonotypes. Generation probabilities were computed with OLGA for all TCRbeta clonotypes obtained by the gDNA method from several donors. As stored in TCRdb, this immuneACCESS dataset retains in-frame rearrangements with V and J assigned. A fraction of the clones does not appear; measured against another copy, unresolved V genes explain less than half of the discrepancy, and the remainder lacks a known reason. Clone size and the V and J calls come from that table; the DNA yielded D and trimming. Across this sample there are approximately 980,000 clones, with around 80% seen only once. The ten most abundant clones make up 1.5% of the sample.

Donors were healthy HIV-negative adults with no recently reported acute infections or vaccinations. Every donor was a Caucasian adult living in Nashville, Tennessee, USA. CD4+ T cells were enriched by magnetic negative selection, after which naive cells were positively selected on CD45RA and the negative fraction was taken as the memory subset. After blood collection by leukapheresis, PBMCs were isolated using Ficoll-Histopaque density gradient centrifugation and then cryopreserved in the vapor phase of liquid nitrogen. Analytical flow cytometry was used to check the purity and quantity of every magnetically sorted T cell population. Genomic DNA was isolated from each sorted fraction and quantified by UV absorbance on a Nanodrop 2000c.

This receptor was taken from a man aged 18 to 30 in good health. The source material was memory CD4+ T cells sorted from blood. The sample's cell subset or site label, decoded: CD45RA-negative fraction. The chain was built from TRBV6-1 and TRBJ2-2; the D gene is perhaps TRBD1, on 6 matching bases. The nucleotide sequence reads as follows: TGTGCCAGCAGTGAAAGTCCAGGGGCCACCGGGGAGCTGTTTTTT. Its amino acids are CASSESPGATGELFF.